This T cell receptor (beta chain) is from a study of T cell changes during pregnancy in multiple sclerosis. Trimming took 3 bases from V and 0 from J; bases not matched to a gene: 4. Germline CDR1 reads SGHRS; CDR2 reads YFSETQ. The CDR3 spans 16 residues. The protocol was immunoSEQ multiplex PCR, while the TCRdb copy is restricted to in-frame clones and leaves out a portion. This sample carries around 37,000 clones, around 92% of them seen once, and the ten largest clones take 26%. This sequence joins TRBV5-1 and TRBJ1-4, with TRBD1 matching 8 bases. This TCR was sampled from a female donor with multiple sclerosis, enrolled in a pregnancy study. The sequenced sample was CD8+ T cells from peripheral blood mononuclear cells, obtained before pregnancy. CDR3 nucleotides: TGCGCCAGCAGCTCCGGGACAGGTTCAACTAATGAAAAACTGTTTTTT. It translates to CASSSGTGSTNEKLFF.